The text below deals with one T cell receptor (beta chain). As yet, its antigen is unknown. Once obtained from cultured CD4+ T cells, the DNA was sequenced using the Oncomine TCR Beta short-read assay. TCRdb analysed the PCR reads with MiXCR anew, one entry per CDR3 protein. The data hold about 15,000 distinct CDR3 sequences, with around 45% observed a single time. The sample comes from a study of vaccination and CD4 T cells after COVID-19. Study overall: Eight to ten convalescent patients had mild and one had severe PCR-confirmed SARS-CoV-2 disease. The makeup of the convalescents was six males and four females, two of them Hispanic.

As to treatment: roughly 10-day PBMC culture with coronavirus spike peptide pools or control peptides (ViraFEST assay). The material sequenced was cultured CD4+ T cells from blood. The clonotype originates from a human donor with COVID-19.

This CDR3 is CASSADRTTNEKLFF. CDR3 in DNA: TGTGCCAGCAGCGCGGACAGAACAACTAATGAAAAACTGTTTTTT. The chain carries TRBV2 and TRBJ1-4; D is perhaps TRBD1 (6 bases). The V and J ends lost 6 bases and 0 bases respectively, with 11 bases between them. CDR1 is SNHLY and CDR2 is FYNNEI in the germline V gene. The CDR3 is 15 amino acids. The full variable domain, with the rest looked up from reference TRBV2 and TRBJ1-4, is EPEVTQTPSHQVTQMGQEVILRCVPISNHLYFYWYRQILGQKVEFLVSFYNNEISEKSEIFDDQFSVERPDGSNFTLKIRSTKLEDSAMYFCASSADRTTNEKLFFGSGTQLSVL.